These T cell receptor beta chains were read from a single sample in a study of blood T cells in healthy people across ages. TCRdb re-derived calls from the 5' RACE reads in MiXCR, one entry per CDR3 protein. The sample has around 1,800,000 distinct CDR3 sequences; more than 35% are singletons. Sequencing was performed on blood. The receptors derive from a human donor in good health. The CDR3 runs from the conserved cysteine through the conserved F or W. The D gene is left open where the match is weak. A row's size may be missing; if present it is once, few, many or a size class.

v_gene	abundance	j_gene	d_gene	CDR3nt	CDR3aa
TRBV28	.	TRBJ2-3	.	TGTGCCAGCAGCCCCGGGACACTGGAAGCTGATACGCAGTATTTT	CASSPGTLEADTQYF
TRBV29-1	few	TRBJ2-2	.	TGCAGCGTGAGGGGAGACGGGGTGCTGTTTTTT	CSVRGDGVLFF
TRBV7-2	.	TRBJ2-7	.	TGTGCCAGCAGGAAGGGACCAGCTACCTACGAGCAGTACTTC	CASRKGPATYEQYF
TRBV7-2	.	TRBJ1-1	.	TGTGCCAGCAGCTTCGATTCGGGGACTGAAGCTTTCTTT	CASSFDSGTEAFF
TRBV6-5	few	TRBJ2-1	TRBD1	TGTGCCAGCAGTTACGGGACAGGGGCCAATGAGCAGTTCTTC	CASSYGTGANEQFF
TRBV7-9	.	TRBJ1-2	.	TGTGCCAGCGCTTGGGGGACCCCTAACTATGGCTACACCTTC	CASAWGTPNYGYTF
TRBV20-1	.	TRBJ1-5	.	TGCAGTGCTAGGGACGTCGAGGGCAATCAGCCCCAGCATTTT	CSARDVEGNQPQHF
TRBV29-1	few	TRBJ1-1	.	TGCAGCGTTATAAGGGTGGGGAAGAACACTGAAGCTTTCTTT	CSVIRVGKNTEAFF
TRBV14	.	TRBJ2-3	TRBD2	TGTGCCAGCAGCCAAGAGCGATTAGCGGGGAGCGCAGATACGCAGTATTTT	CASSQERLAGSADTQYF
TRBV24-1	.	TRBJ2-6	.	TGTGCCACCAGTGATTTGGCGACCTCTGGGGCCAACGTCCTGACTTTC	CATSDLATSGANVLTF
TRBV20-1	.	TRBJ2-1	.	TGCAGTGCTAGAAACGGGGACGATCCGGGAGAGACCCAGTTCTTC	CSARNGDDPGETQFF
TRBV12-3/TRBV12-4	.	TRBJ2-1	.	TGTGCCAGCAGCTCCTTGTCGCGTGGGCAGTTCTTC	CASSSLSRGQFF
TRBV11-2	.	TRBJ2-1	.	TGTGCCAGCATCCCTCCTGTCGTCGGGAACAATGGGCAGTTCTTC	CASIPPVVGNNGQFF
TRBV3-1	many	TRBJ2-5	.	TGTGCCAGCAGCCAAGGTGAGGTCGGGGAGACCCAGTACTTC	CASSQGEVGETQYF
TRBV29-1	.	TRBJ1-1	TRBD1	TGCAGCGTTGCTCCCGGGACAGGGAACACTGAAGCTTTCTTT	CSVAPGTGNTEAFF
TRBV12-3/TRBV12-4	.	TRBJ1-2	.	TGTGCCAACAGTTTAGCGGTAGTTGCTGGCTACACCTTC	CANSLAVVAGYTF
TRBV7-2	few	TRBJ2-7	.	TGTGCCAGCAGCTCCGACGGGAACTACGAGCAGTACTTC	CASSSDGNYEQYF
TRBV5-1	.	TRBJ2-5	TRBD2	TGCGCCAGCAGCTTCCCTTTGGCGGGGGGCCTGGAGACCCAGTACTTC	CASSFPLAGGLETQYF
TRBV7-9	few	TRBJ2-1	.	TGTGCCAGCAGTGTACCGGGATCCGACATCCGCTCCTACAATGAGCAGTTCTTC	CASSVPGSDIRSYNEQFF
TRBV9	few	TRBJ2-4	.	TGTGCCAGCAGCGTAGACCCAGGGGGGGCCAAAAACATTCAGTACTTC	CASSVDPGGAKNIQYF
TRBV7-2	few	TRBJ1-2	TRBD1	TGTGCCAGCAGCGCGGGACAGGGTAAACGGTACACCTTC	CASSAGQGKRYTF
TRBV6-5	.	TRBJ2-5	.	TGTGCCAGCGCTAACGGGGGAGCAGAGACCCAGTACTTC	CASANGGAETQYF
TRBV7-8	once	TRBJ2-3	.	TGTGCCAGCAGCACGATTTACAGCACAGATACGCAGTATTTT	CASSTIYSTDTQYF
TRBV20-1	few	TRBJ2-6	.	TGCAGTGCTAGTCTCGGTTGGGGGGGGGCCAACGTCCTGACTTTC	CSASLGWGGANVLTF
TRBV6-2/TRBV6-3	few	TRBJ1-2	TRBD1	TGTGCCAGCAGTCGCCCTCGACAGGGGCTAACCACCTATGGCTACACCTTC	CASSRPRQGLTTYGYTF
TRBV7-6	.	TRBJ2-1	.	TGTGCCAGCAGCCCCGGGTTCCGGGGTTCGATTTACAATGAGCAGTTCTTC	CASSPGFRGSIYNEQFF
TRBV29-1	few	TRBJ2-1	.	TGCAGCGTTCGCACAAATTTGAATGAGCAGTTCTTC	CSVRTNLNEQFF
TRBV13	.	TRBJ2-7	TRBD2	TGTGCCAGCAGCTTAGGGTTTACTAGCGGGAACTACGAGCAGTACTTC	CASSLGFTSGNYEQYF
TRBV6-5	few	TRBJ2-3	.	TGTGCCAGCAGTTACTCGGCCTACCCTACCTACACAGATACGCAGTATTTT	CASSYSAYPTYTDTQYF
TRBV7-2	few	TRBJ2-3	.	TGTGCCAGCAGCTTGGTTCGATCAGATACGCAGTATTTT	CASSLVRSDTQYF
TRBV29-1	few	TRBJ2-5	TRBD1	TGCAGCGTTCGGTCAGGGGGCGGGGAGACCCAGTACTTC	CSVRSGGGETQYF
TRBV2	.	TRBJ2-7	TRBD2	TGTGCCAGCAGTGGAATCGGACTAGCGGGGACGTGGGAGCAGTACTTC	CASSGIGLAGTWEQYF
TRBV4-1	.	TRBJ1-1	TRBD1	TGCGCCAGCAGCCAACTTAAGACGGACAGGGGCATGAAAGCTTTCTTT	CASSQLKTDRGMKAFF
TRBV6-2/TRBV6-3	few	TRBJ2-4	TRBD1	TGTGCCAGCAGTGCCCTGAACAGGGGACCCCAGTACTTC	CASSALNRGPQYF
TRBV9	.	TRBJ2-3	.	TGTGCCAGCAGCAAGAAAGATACGCAGTATTTT	CASSKKDTQYF
TRBV15	.	TRBJ2-1	.	TGTGCCACCAGCAGAATCCAGGGGGGCCCCTACAATGAGCAGTTCTTC	CATSRIQGGPYNEQFF
TRBV7-2	few	TRBJ1-2	.	TGTGCCAGCAGTTTAGTCCCCGTTGGGGAGGACTATGGCTACACCTTC	CASSLVPVGEDYGYTF
TRBV7-2	.	TRBJ1-1	TRBD1	TGTGCCAGCAGCTGGGACAGGGAGCTCACTGAAGCTTTCTTT	CASSWDRELTEAFF
TRBV12-3/TRBV12-4	.	TRBJ2-1	.	TGTGCCAGCAAGGATAGCTCCAATGAGCAGTTCTTC	CASKDSSNEQFF
TRBV25-1	few	TRBJ2-5	.	TGTGCCAACAGGGTCGGACAACGCCAGTACTTC	CANRVGQRQYF
TRBV12-3/TRBV12-4	few	TRBJ1-4	.	TGTGCCAGCAGTCAACGATTAGAGACTAATGAAAAACTGTTTTTT	CASSQRLETNEKLFF
TRBV7-2	few	TRBJ2-1	.	TGTGCCAGCAGCTTAGATAACTCAGGTTACAATGAGCAGTTCTTC	CASSLDNSGYNEQFF
TRBV3-1	once	TRBJ2-3	.	TGTGCCAGCAACCTCCAGGGAGCGCCAGACACAGATACGCAGTATTTT	CASNLQGAPDTDTQYF
TRBV5-8	few	TRBJ2-3	.	TGTGCCAGCAGCTTGAGGCAGGCCCCAGATACGCAGTATTTT	CASSLRQAPDTQYF
TRBV20-1	.	TRBJ2-7	TRBD1	TGCAGTGCCCCCGCGGGACAGGGTTACGAGCAGTACTTC	CSAPAGQGYEQYF
TRBV14	.	TRBJ2-1	TRBD2	TGTGCCAGCAGCCAAGCCCTTTGGACTAGCGGGGAATGGGAGTACAATGAGCAGTTCTTC	CASSQALWTSGEWEYNEQFF
TRBV7-9	.	TRBJ2-7	.	TGTGCCAGCAGCTTTATTGGGGACGAGCAGTACTTC	CASSFIGDEQYF
TRBV15	.	TRBJ1-4	.	TGTGCCACCAAGGCCAGCCCGATGGAAAAACTGTTTTTT	CATKASPMEKLFF
TRBV7-2	few	TRBJ2-1	TRBD2	TGTGCCAGCAGCTTATTCGGGGGGACTAGGACGTACAATGAGCAGTTCTTC	CASSLFGGTRTYNEQFF
TRBV28	few	TRBJ1-5	.	TGTGCCAGCAGTGTTGTTTGGAATCAGCCCCAGCATTTT	CASSVVWNQPQHF
TRBV12-3/TRBV12-4	.	TRBJ2-3	TRBD2	TGTGCCAGCAGTTTAGCCCTAGCGGGGGGGAGTGGTTCAGATACGCAGTATTTT	CASSLALAGGSGSDTQYF
TRBV29-1	.	TRBJ1-4	.	TGCAGCGGTGGGACACCGGATGAAAAACTGTTTTTT	CSGGTPDEKLFF
TRBV7-3	few	TRBJ1-1	.	TGTGCCAGCAGCTTTTTATTGCAAACCGTAATCACTGAAGCTTTCTTT	CASSFLLQTVITEAFF
TRBV24-1	.	TRBJ2-5	TRBD2	TGTGCCACCAGTGATTATGGACGGGGGGGCCGCGAGACCCAGTACTTC	CATSDYGRGGRETQYF
TRBV5-1	.	TRBJ2-7	TRBD1	TGCGCCAGCAGTCCGCCGCCGCGGGACAGGGGGCATAACGAGCAGTACTTC	CASSPPPRDRGHNEQYF
TRBV6-2/TRBV6-3	.	TRBJ2-1	.	TGTGCCAGCAGTTACTCTAGGCAGGAGCAGTTCTTC	CASSYSRQEQFF
TRBV9	.	TRBJ1-2	.	TGTGCCAGCAGCGTAACGGAAGATTATGGCTACACCTTC	CASSVTEDYGYTF